The rows below give T cell receptor beta chains drawn from one sample of a study of naive and memory T cell subsets. Via MiXCR, TCRdb re-called the UMI-ligation and nested PCR reads, giving one row per CDR3 protein. This table holds about 140,000 distinct CDR3 sequences, approximately 20% found once. The sample was naive CD8+ T cells from blood. Receptors were obtained from a human donor in good health. Both conserved end residues are part of each CDR3. Each record gives: D gene, J gene, clone size, V gene, CDR3 protein, CDR3 DNA. The D gene is left open where the match is weak. Clone size appears in some rows only: once, few, many, or a class for an expanded clone.

D: .; J: TRBJ2-3; size: many; V: TRBV4-1; CDR3: CASSLQASTDTQYF; DNA: TGCGCCAGCAGCTTACAGGCAAGCACAGATACGCAGTATTTT
D: .; J: TRBJ2-1; size: few; V: TRBV20-1; CDR3: CSARAALGDNEQFF; DNA: TGCAGTGCTAGAGCTGCCTTAGGGGACAATGAGCAGTTCTTC
D: TRBD1; J: TRBJ2-7; size: few; V: TRBV7-2; CDR3: CASSPGTGRYEQYF; DNA: TGTGCCAGCAGCCCCGGGACAGGGCGCTACGAGCAGTACTTC
D: .; J: TRBJ2-1; size: .; V: TRBV4-2; CDR3: CASSQGQGPSPSYNEQFF; DNA: TGTGCCAGCAGCCAAGGGCAGGGTCCCTCCCCCTCCTACAATGAGCAGTTCTTC
D: TRBD2; J: TRBJ2-1; size: .; V: TRBV5-6; CDR3: CASSLALAGVFNNEQFF; DNA: TGTGCCAGCAGCTTGGCACTAGCGGGAGTGTTTAACAATGAGCAGTTCTTC
D: .; J: TRBJ2-1; size: few; V: TRBV27; CDR3: CASSLSGVHNEQFF; DNA: TGTGCCAGCAGTTTATCAGGGGTCCACAATGAGCAGTTCTTC
D: TRBD1; J: TRBJ1-5; size: few; V: TRBV13; CDR3: CASSSGTGLGQPQHF; DNA: TGTGCCAGCAGCTCCGGGACAGGGTTAGGTCAGCCCCAGCATTTT
D: TRBD1; J: TRBJ1-1; size: .; V: TRBV30; CDR3: CAWETGANTEAFF; DNA: TGTGCCTGGGAAACAGGGGCCAACACTGAAGCTTTCTTT
D: .; J: TRBJ1-3; size: few; V: TRBV20-1; CDR3: CSATALWGTGNTIYF; DNA: TGCAGTGCCACGGCCTTATGGGGGACTGGAAACACCATATATTTT
D: .; J: TRBJ2-3; size: few; V: TRBV9; CDR3: CASSEGALTDTQYF; DNA: TGTGCCAGCAGCGAAGGAGCGCTCACAGATACGCAGTATTTT
D: .; J: TRBJ2-1; size: .; V: TRBV20-1; CDR3: CSVGFVRLF; DNA: TGCAGTGTCGGGTTCGTCAGGCTCTTC
D: .; J: TRBJ1-5; size: few; V: TRBV12-3/TRBV12-4; CDR3: CASSLGAGFYSNQPQHF; DNA: TGTGCCAGCAGTTTGGGAGCCGGATTTTATAGCAATCAGCCCCAGCATTTT
D: TRBD1; J: TRBJ2-7; size: .; V: TRBV7-6; CDR3: CASSAGTDYEQYF; DNA: TGTGCCAGCAGCGCCGGGACAGACTACGAGCAGTACTTC
D: .; J: TRBJ2-7; size: .; V: TRBV9; CDR3: CASSVEGSSYEQYF; DNA: TGTGCCAGCAGCGTAGAGGGCAGCTCCTACGAGCAGTACTTC
D: .; J: TRBJ2-2; size: once; V: TRBV9; CDR3: CASSEGPLNTGELFF; DNA: TGTGCCAGCAGTGAGGGACCGCTGAACACCGGGGAGCTGTTTTTT
D: TRBD1; J: TRBJ1-2; size: .; V: TRBV12-3/TRBV12-4; CDR3: CASSSGTGVGYTF; DNA: TGTGCCAGCAGTTCCGGGACAGGGGTTGGCTACACCTTC
D: .; J: TRBJ1-2; size: .; V: TRBV7-2; CDR3: CASSLRFNPTQTGGYTF; DNA: TGTGCCAGCAGCTTACGATTTAATCCTACCCAAACAGGGGGCTACACCTTC
D: .; J: TRBJ2-1; size: many; V: TRBV7-8; CDR3: CASSLASEQFF; DNA: TGTGCCAGCAGCTTAGCTAGTGAGCAGTTCTTC
D: TRBD1; J: TRBJ2-7; size: .; V: TRBV15; CDR3: CATGTGYYEQYF; DNA: TGTGCCACCGGGACAGGTTACTACGAGCAGTACTTC
D: TRBD1; J: TRBJ1-2; size: few; V: TRBV6-5; CDR3: CASSYLGQDHNYGYTF; DNA: TGTGCCAGCAGTTACTTAGGACAGGACCATAACTATGGCTACACCTTC
D: .; J: TRBJ2-1; size: .; V: TRBV28; CDR3: CASSFYRAPRFF; DNA: TGTGCCAGCAGTTTTTACAGGGCTCCCCGGTTCTTC
D: .; J: TRBJ2-4; size: many; V: TRBV5-4; CDR3: CASSSTAAKNIQYF; DNA: TGTGCCAGCAGTTCGACTGCAGCCAAAAACATTCAGTACTTC
D: .; J: TRBJ1-5; size: few; V: TRBV12-3/TRBV12-4; CDR3: CASSFGRNQPQHF; DNA: TGTGCCAGCAGTTTCGGCAGAAATCAGCCCCAGCATTTT
D: .; J: TRBJ2-1; size: few; V: TRBV28; CDR3: CASSHGHEQFF; DNA: TGTGCCAGCAGTCATGGACATGAGCAGTTCTTC
D: TRBD2; J: TRBJ2-7; size: .; V: TRBV7-9; CDR3: CASSLPWQSGLVAYEQYF; DNA: TGTGCCAGCAGCTTACCCTGGCAAAGCGGACTAGTGGCCTACGAGCAGTACTTC
D: .; J: TRBJ1-2; size: .; V: TRBV2; CDR3: CATQGWDYGYTF; DNA: TGTGCCACCCAGGGATGGGACTATGGCTACACCTTC
D: TRBD2; J: TRBJ2-7; size: .; V: TRBV14; CDR3: CASSQVIGAGDLYF; DNA: TGTGCCAGCAGCCAAGTAATCGGAGCGGGAGATCTGTACTTC
D: .; J: TRBJ2-3; size: few; V: TRBV19; CDR3: CASSITGRGGDTQYF; DNA: TGTGCCAGTAGTATTACCGGCCGAGGGGGAGATACGCAGTATTTT
D: .; J: TRBJ1-2; size: .; V: TRBV10-3; CDR3: CAISESNWGSYGYTF; DNA: TGTGCCATCAGTGAGTCGAACTGGGGTTCCTATGGCTACACCTTC
D: .; J: TRBJ2-1; size: .; V: TRBV4-3; CDR3: CASSQDWQGNEQFF; DNA: TGCGCCAGCAGCCAAGACTGGCAAGGTAATGAGCAGTTCTTC
D: .; J: TRBJ2-7; size: few; V: TRBV20-1; CDR3: CSASSGQVDEQYF; DNA: TGCAGTGCTAGTTCCGGCCAAGTCGACGAGCAGTACTTC
D: .; J: TRBJ2-5; size: .; V: TRBV4-2; CDR3: CASSQWSLETQYF; DNA: TGTGCCAGCAGCCAATGGTCTCTGGAGACCCAGTACTTC
D: TRBD2; J: TRBJ2-7; size: few; V: TRBV6-5; CDR3: CASSYSSGGDEQYF; DNA: TGTGCCAGCAGTTACTCGAGCGGGGGCGACGAGCAGTACTTC
D: .; J: TRBJ1-4; size: few; V: TRBV10-3; CDR3: CAISESATESKLFF; DNA: TGTGCCATCAGTGAGTCGGCCACAGAAAGTAAACTGTTTTTT
D: .; J: TRBJ2-4; size: few; V: TRBV28; CDR3: CASSPRAAKNIQYF; DNA: TGTGCCAGCAGTCCCAGGGCTGCCAAAAACATTCAGTACTTC
D: .; J: TRBJ2-7; size: .; V: TRBV28; CDR3: CASSLTKPPYEQYF; DNA: TGTGCCAGCAGTTTGACTAAGCCCCCCTACGAGCAGTACTTC
D: .; J: TRBJ1-5; size: .; V: TRBV28; CDR3: CASSLTLGGSQPQHF; DNA: TGTGCCAGCAGTTTAACGTTGGGAGGTTCTCAGCCCCAGCATTTT
D: .; J: TRBJ2-3; size: few; V: TRBV7-8; CDR3: CASSTQELGPDTQYF; DNA: TGTGCCAGCAGCACTCAGGAGCTGGGTCCAGATACGCAGTATTTT
D: .; J: TRBJ2-5; size: .; V: TRBV5-5; CDR3: CASSLRRQAFQETQYF; DNA: TGTGCCAGCAGCTTACGAAGACAGGCCTTCCAAGAGACCCAGTACTTC
D: .; J: TRBJ1-1; size: .; V: TRBV6-1; CDR3: CASSDGGLNTEAFF; DNA: TGTGCCAGCAGTGATGGAGGACTTAACACTGAAGCTTTCTTT
D: .; J: TRBJ2-7; size: .; V: TRBV27; CDR3: CATATGTPYEQYF; DNA: TGTGCCACCGCGACCGGTACCCCCTACGAGCAGTACTTC
D: TRBD2; J: TRBJ2-7; size: .; V: TRBV27; CDR3: CASSGTGTSGSSYEQYF; DNA: TGTGCCAGCAGTGGGACCGGGACTAGCGGTAGCTCCTACGAGCAGTACTTC
D: TRBD1; J: TRBJ1-3; size: .; V: TRBV12-3/TRBV12-4; CDR3: CASSGTDSSGNTIYF; DNA: TGTGCCAGCAGTGGGACAGACAGCTCTGGAAACACCATATATTTT
D: .; J: TRBJ2-7; size: .; V: TRBV20-1; CDR3: CSARVAVEEYF; DNA: TGCAGTGCTAGAGTAGCCGTGGAGGAGTACTTC
D: TRBD1; J: TRBJ2-7; size: few; V: TRBV11-2; CDR3: CASSNRDREYEQYF; DNA: TGTGCCAGCAGTAACCGGGACAGGGAGTACGAGCAGTACTTC
D: .; J: TRBJ2-3; size: .; V: TRBV12-5; CDR3: CASGLPLAGESTDTQYF; DNA: TGTGCTAGTGGTTTGCCCCTAGCAGGGGAGAGCACAGATACGCAGTATTTT
D: TRBD2; J: TRBJ2-3; size: .; V: TRBV20-1; CDR3: CSARDGASGLSDTQYF; DNA: TGCAGTGCTAGAGACGGGGCTAGCGGACTTTCAGATACGCAGTATTTT